Presented here are 26 T cell receptor beta chains from one specimen sequenced in a study of blood T cell repertoires in COVID-19. The protocol was immunoSEQ multiplex PCR, while the TCRdb copy is restricted to in-frame clones and leaves out a portion. The data contain approximately 270,000 clones, roughly nine tenths of them singletons. Sample: PBMCs or T cells enriched from blood (not recorded which). Receptor source: a human donor in a cohort exposed to, infected with or recovered from COVID-19 (not recorded which). The donor label of this sample is uncertain.

This clone was detected once. This chain uses TRBV21-1 with TRBJ1-1; the DNA was not compared with TRBD1, the D call given in the table. TRBV21-1 is designated a pseudogene. The CDR3 is made up of 17 amino acids. CDR3 region: CASRRQRAKELNTEAFF. CDR3 DNA sequence: TGTGCCAGTCGAAGACAGAGAGCTAAGGAGTTGAACACTGAAGCTTTCTTT.

V gene TRBV12-3 or TRBV12-4 combines with J gene TRBJ2-5, with a weak D call TRBD1 (6 bases). The CDR3 has 13 residues. The V end was cut by 3 bases, the J end by 3 bases, with 8 bases between. The CDR3 loop is CASSFWTEETQYF. The DNA of the CDR3 is TGTGCCAGCAGTTTCTGGACAGAAGAGACCCAGTACTTC.

This sequence joins TRBV19 and TRBJ1-4, with D tentatively TRBD1 (5 bases). The V and J ends lost 5 bases and 0 bases respectively, with 10 bases between them. Per germline, CDR1 LNHDA and CDR2 SQIVND (reference sequence). The CDR3 length is 15 residues. The CDR3 reads CASSAAGATNEKLFF. The CDR3 nucleotides read TGTGCCAGTAGTGCAGCGGGGGCAACTAATGAAAAACTGTTTTTT.

The rearrangement uses TRBV5-4 and TRBJ2-7, with 11 bases identical to TRBD1. Germline V gene data show CDR1 as SGHNT and CDR2 as YYREEE (reference sequence). The V and J ends lost 4 bases and 2 bases, in that order; junction bases with no gene match: 2. The CDR3 covers 14 residues. The CDR3 spells CASSRGQGAYEQYF. CDR3 nucleotide sequence: TGTGCCAGCAGCAGGGGACAGGGGGCCTACGAGCAGTACTTC.

The genes are TRBV2 and TRBJ1-5; 8 bases line up with TRBD1. The CDR3 is 14 residues long. Unmatched junction bases numbered 4, after V lost 6 bases and J lost 3 bases. CDR1 SNHLY and CDR2 FYNNEI come from the germline V gene. The chain's CDR3 is CASRGQALNQPQHF. CDR3 coding DNA: TGTGCCAGCAGGGGACAGGCCCTCAATCAGCCCCAGCATTTT.

The chain uses TRBV30 and TRBJ1-2; 10 nucleotides match TRBD1. The CDR3 length is 12 residues. Germline-derived CDR1 and CDR2 are GTSNPN and SVGIG (reference sequence). DNA of the CDR3: TGTGCTTTCGACAGGGGGCAACCTGGCTACACCTTC. It codes for CAFDRGQPGYTF.

The chain's CDR3 is CASNPGGRGGGGYTF. For the CDR3, the DNA is TGTGCCAGTAACCCCGGGGGTCGCGGAGGCGGGGGCTACACCTTC. The rearrangement joins TRBV19 to TRBJ1-2; a possible D gene is TRBD1 (5 bases). Germline V gene data show CDR1 as LNHDA and CDR2 as SQIVND (reference sequence). The CDR3 extends over 15 amino acids. Trimming left V 7 bases short and J 8 bases short, with 23 bases between.

The chain recombines TRBV2 with TRBJ1-6; 11 bases align to TRBD1. This CDR3 contains 15 residues. The junction had 8 bases not matched to a gene; V was cut back by 6 bases and J by 10 bases. The germline gives CDR1 SNHLY, CDR2 FYNNEI. CDR3 residues: CASRVGTGGNSPLHF. The CDR3 coding sequence is TGTGCCAGCAGGGTTGGGACAGGGGGTAACTCACCCCTCCACTTT.

V gene TRBV9 combines with J gene TRBJ1-2; TRBD1 matches 8 bases. Germline V gene sequence: CDR1 SGDLS, CDR2 YYNGEE. The J segment lost 1 base and the V segment lost 4 bases, leaving 6 bases of the junction unmatched. CDR3 length: 15 residues. The CDR3 DNA is TGTGCCAGCAGCCCCCGGACAGGGAATAACTATGGCTACACCTTC. It translates to CASSPRTGNNYGYTF.

This chain connects TRBV2 to TRBJ2-1, with D tentatively TRBD2 (6 bases). Germline CDR1 SNHLY, CDR2 FYNNEI. The CDR3 sequence is 16 residues long. Trimming took off 2 bases at V and 0 bases at J, with 11 bases between the two ends. CDR3 coding DNA: TGTGCCAGCAGTGAATCATACGGGGGCTCCTACAATGAGCAGTTCTTC. Its translation is CASSESYGGSYNEQFF.

V usage is TRBV5-4 and J usage is TRBJ2-5; 12 positions agree with TRBD2. Germline CDR1 SGHNT, CDR2 YYREEE (reference sequence). The CDR3 totals 16 residues. Trimming removed 4 bases from V and 3 bases from J; junction bases left unmatched: 7. CDR3 coding DNA: TGTGCCAGCAGCCCTCGGCTAGCGGGGGGGAAAGAGACCCAGTACTTC. Protein product: CASSPRLAGGKETQYF.

This clone was seen just once. J is TRBJ2-7 and V is TRBV4-2, with D tentatively TRBD2 (6 bases). V gave up 3 bases and J gave up 2 bases, with 23 bases separating them. The CDR3 sequence is 18 residues long. Looked up from germline, CDR1 is LGHNA and CDR2 is YNFKEQ. The CDR3 nucleotides read TGTGCCAGCAGCCATCCGAGTCCGGAGGAGGGGATTCCCTACGAGCAGTACTTC. Encoded protein: CASSHPSPEEGIPYEQYF.

The sample holds many counts of this clone. The chain recombines TRBV29-1 with TRBJ2-7; tentatively, D is TRBD1 (6 bases). Trimming stripped 4 bases from V and 9 bases from J, with 13 bases between. CDR1 is SQVTM and CDR2 is ANQGSEA in the germline V gene. This CDR3 region has 11 residues. Written as DNA, the CDR3 is TGCAGCGTTGCACAGGGTGACGCGCAGTACTTC. Residues: CSVAQGDAQYF.

This clone has just one count. The J gene is TRBJ1-2, the V gene TRBV19; D unresolved. This CDR3 is 15 amino acids long. V gave up 5 bases and J gave up 0 bases, with 13 bases separating them. The germline V gene encodes CDR1 LNHDA and CDR2 SQIVND (reference sequence). For the CDR3, the DNA is TGTGCCAGTAGTTTCAACAGTGAACCTAACTATGGCTACACCTTC. Encoded protein: CASSFNSEPNYGYTF.

The chain recombines TRBV5-1 with TRBJ2-3, with a possible D match to TRBD2 (6 bases). There are 15 residues in the CDR3. The germline CDR1 and CDR2 sequences are SGHRS and YFSETQ. With 6 bases removed from V and 1 base from J, the gap between germline ends came to 15 bases. CDR3 nucleotide sequence: TGCGCCAGCACCCTTGGAGGGGTCCGCACAGATACGCAGTATTTT. Amino acids: CASTLGGVRTDTQYF.

This clone was seen just once. This chain joins TRBV11-2 and TRBJ1-1; D may be TRBD1 (5 bases). V lost 7 bases, J lost 1 base, and 16 bases lay in between. Germline CDR1 SGHAT, CDR2 FQNNGV. This CDR3 has 15 residues. The CDR3 DNA is TGTGCCAGCACCGGGAGGCGGGGCCAGAACACTGAAGCTTTCTTT. Encoded protein: CASTGRRGQNTEAFF.

The rearrangement joins TRBV2 to TRBJ2-6; 9 bases map to TRBD1. V shed 9 bases, J shed 0 bases, and the junction held 6 bases outside the gene matches. From germline, CDR1 is SNHLY and CDR2 FYNNEI. This CDR3 has 16 residues. The CDR3 spells CARGTGSSSGANVLTF. In nucleotides, the CDR3 is TGTGCCAGAGGGACAGGGTCGAGCTCTGGGGCCAACGTCCTGACTTTC.

This clone was observed a single time. The chain combines TRBV5-1 with TRBJ1-1; D is unclear. Trimming left V 2 bases short and J 3 bases short, with 14 bases between. The germline gives CDR1 SGHRS, CDR2 YFSETQ. The CDR3 totals 15 residues. CDR3 region: CASSLMEGWDTEAFF. CDR3 DNA: TGCGCCAGCAGCTTAATGGAGGGCTGGGACACTGAAGCTTTCTTT.

The chain employs TRBV6-2 or TRBV6-3 and TRBJ2-2; TRBD1 matches 8 bases. This CDR3 comprises 15 residues. CDR1 is MNHEY, CDR2 SVGEGT, per germline. The V and J ends lost 2 bases and 5 bases, in that order; junction bases with no gene match: 4. The CDR3 coding sequence is TGTGCCAGCAGTTACCGAGGACAGGGTACCGGGGAGCTGTTTTTT. This codes for CASSYRGQGTGELFF.

The chain uses TRBV7-2 and TRBJ2-6, with a weak D call TRBD1 (5 bases). This CDR3 is built from 16 residues. The germline gives CDR1 SGHTA, CDR2 FQGNSA. V lost 0 bases, J lost 2 bases, and 8 bases lay in between. The CDR3 sequence: CASSLASRAGANVLTF. The CDR3 coding sequence is TGTGCCAGCAGCTTAGCGAGCAGGGCTGGGGCCAACGTCCTGACTTTC.

The chain employs TRBV19 and TRBJ2-7; D possibly corresponds to TRBD1 (6 bases). V lost 4 bases and J lost 2, with 12 bases in between. This CDR3 spans 14 amino acids. Germline CDR1 LNHDA, CDR2 SQIVND (reference sequence). The CDR3 DNA is TGTGCCAGTAGTAAATCAGGGGTAGCCTACGAGCAGTACTTC. Translated, it gives CASSKSGVAYEQYF.

This clone was seen a few times. J is TRBJ1-1 and V is TRBV19; no clear D gene. Trimming stripped 8 bases from V and 7 bases from J, with 20 bases between. CDR3 length: 14 residues. CDR1 and CDR2 (germline): LNHDA, SQIVND (reference sequence). The DNA for the CDR3 is TGTGCCAGTGAGGATCAGATGGGTGGAGGTGAAGCTTTCTTT. Its protein product is CASEDQMGGGEAFF.

This sequence joins TRBV5-6 and TRBJ1-1; 11 bases line up with TRBD1. Germline V CDR1 and CDR2: SGHDT, YYEEEE. This CDR3 has 15 amino acids. The V segment lost 2 bases and the J segment 6 bases; nucleotides outside the gene matches: 6. The CDR3 DNA reads TGTGCCAGCAGCTTACCCGGGACAGGGGGTTCTGAAGCTTTCTTT. Protein: CASSLPGTGGSEAFF.

This clone has only one observation. The gene calls are TRBV18 and TRBJ2-7; D is perhaps TRBD1 (6 bases). The V end lost 4 bases, the J end lost 5 bases, and 18 bases lay between the germline ends. Germline CDR1 and CDR2: KGHSH and LQKENI. CDR3 size: 15 residues. The CDR3 DNA sequence: TGTGCCAGCTCACACCGGGACAAGGTACACCACGAGCAGTACTTC. It specifies CASSHRDKVHHEQYF.

V is TRBV30 and J is TRBJ1-2, with 7 bases matching TRBD1. V dropped 6 bases and J dropped 6; count of bases not matched to a gene: 7. The CDR3 sequence is 12 residues long. Germline V CDR1 and CDR2: GTSNPN, SVGIG (reference sequence). CDR3 protein: CACQGTAHGYTF. The CDR3 DNA reads as TGTGCCTGTCAAGGGACAGCCCATGGCTACACCTTC.

This clone has only a few counts. This chain connects TRBV7-8 to TRBJ2-5; 10 bases map to TRBD2. Germline V gene lookup returns CDR1 SGHVS and CDR2 FQNEAQ. The junction had 4 bases not matched to a gene; V was cut back by 4 bases and J by 2 bases. There are 15 residues in the CDR3. CDR3 sequence reads: CASSSGLAIQETQYF. The CDR3 DNA reads TGTGCCAGCAGCTCGGGACTAGCGATTCAAGAGACCCAGTACTTC.